Below are 23 T cell receptor beta chains sequenced from a single sample in a study of T cell responses to AZD1222 COVID-19 vaccine. Measured with immunoSEQ multiplex PCR; TCRdb has only the in-frame clones, and not every one. The sample holds 120,000 or so clones; more than 75% are singletons and the top ten take approximately 10%. Sequences were derived from peripheral blood, sampled on day 0 of AZD1222 vaccination. These TCRs come from an adult in good health.

CDR3 in amino acids: CASSLRAGGNYGYTF. CDR3 nucleotide sequence: TGCGCCAGCAGCTTGAGGGCAGGCGGCAACTATGGCTACACCTTC. The chain is built from TRBV5-1 and TRBJ1-2, with unresolved D. CDR3 length: 15 amino acids. Deletions cut 1 base from V and 2 bases from J, with 12 bases between. Germline assignment: CDR1 SGHRS and CDR2 YFSETQ.

J is TRBJ1-1 and V is TRBV7-2; no clear D gene. Trimming took 4 bases from V and 4 from J, leaving 7 bases between them. Germline values: CDR1 SGHTA, CDR2 FQGNSA. CDR3 length: 12 amino acids. The CDR3 here is CASSSDSTEAFF. The CDR3 nucleotides are TGTGCCAGCAGCTCGGATTCCACTGAAGCTTTCTTT.

Remarks on this clone: Other DNA sequences of this sample code for an identical CDR3. The chain uses TRBV4-3 and TRBJ2-7; D is undetermined. V was clipped by 0 bases and J by 3 bases, with 6 bases between them. Germline CDR1 and CDR2: LGHNA and YSLEER. There are 13 residues in the CDR3. Here the CDR3 DNA reads TGCGCCAGCAGCCAAGATCTGCTCTACGAGCAGTACTTC. The encoded protein is CASSQDLLYEQYF.

Only a few counts were recorded for this clone. The rearrangement uses TRBV2 and TRBJ2-5; D is perhaps TRBD2 (5 bases). Trimming left V 2 bases short and J 5 bases short, with 12 bases between. This CDR3 comprises 14 residues. In germline, CDR1 is SNHLY, CDR2 FYNNEI. The CDR3 sequence: CASSERWLAETQYF. The CDR3 DNA follows: TGTGCCAGCAGTGAACGGTGGCTAGCTGAGACCCAGTACTTC.

J is TRBJ2-1 and V is TRBV11-2; D remains unclear. This CDR3 has 18 amino acids. Germline V gene data show CDR1 as SGHAT and CDR2 as FQNNGV. V was trimmed by 3 bases and J by 1 base, leaving 19 bases between them. This CDR3 is CASSFLPGPAASYNEQFF. CDR3 DNA sequence: TGTGCCAGCAGCTTCCTTCCCGGACCGGCAGCTTCCTACAATGAGCAGTTCTTC.

Concerning this clone: The sample contains more than one DNA sequence encoding this CDR3. This chain connects TRBV7-3 to TRBJ2-2; weak D call: TRBD1 (5 bases). There are 13 residues in the CDR3. V dropped 4 bases and J dropped 5 bases, with 8 bases sitting between them. The germline gives CDR1 SGHTA, CDR2 FQGTGA. CDR3 residues: CASSSGQTGELFF. The CDR3 bases are TGTGCCAGCAGCTCCGGACAAACCGGGGAGCTGTTTTTT.

The CDR3 here is CASSLPPYNYGYTF. The CDR3 DNA follows: TGTGCCAGCAGCTTGCCCCCCTATAACTATGGCTACACCTTC. The rearrangement uses TRBV5-4 and TRBJ1-2; D is uncertain. The CDR3 extends over 14 amino acids. Germline loops: CDR1 SGHNT, CDR2 YYREEE (reference sequence). The V end lost 1 base, the J end lost 1 base, and 8 bases lay between the germline ends.

The chain has TRBV27 and TRBJ2-5; D unresolved. V shed 4 bases and J shed 7 bases, with 10 bases lying between them. The CDR3 length is 12 residues. CDR1 is MNHEY, CDR2 SMNVEV, per germline (reference sequence). The CDR3 coding sequence is TGTGCCAGCAGTTCCGTCCTCGGGACCCAGTACTTC. Its translation: CASSSVLGTQYF.

The chain joins TRBV20-1 to TRBJ1-4; D not certain. Per the germline V gene, CDR1 is DFQATT and CDR2 is SNEGSKA (reference sequence). V was cut by 3 bases and J by 7 bases, with 18 bases left in between. This CDR3 is built from 15 residues. The CDR3 region is CSASDQRTYREKLFF. CDR3 nucleotide sequence: TGCAGTGCTAGTGACCAACGTACTTACCGTGAAAAACTGTTTTTT.

The chain recombines TRBV29-1 with TRBJ2-7; D may be TRBD1 (5 bases). V lost 6 bases to trimming and J lost 0 bases, with 9 bases between them. This CDR3 spans 12 amino acids. CDR1 is SQVTM and CDR2 is ANQGSEA in the germline V gene. CDR3 region: CSVGHFSYEQYF. The CDR3 DNA reads as TGCAGCGTCGGACATTTCTCCTACGAGCAGTACTTC.

The rearrangement links TRBV5-1 to TRBJ2-5; 7 nucleotides agree with TRBD2. The CDR3 loop spans 15 amino acids. J gave up 2 bases and V 0 bases, and 4 bases lay outside the gene matches. The V gene's germline CDR1 is SGHRS and CDR2 YFSETQ. The CDR3: CASSLVSSGQETQYF. As DNA, the CDR3 is TGCGCCAGCAGCTTGGTGTCTAGCGGTCAAGAGACCCAGTACTTC.

This clone was seen many times. This sequence joins TRBV6-4 and TRBJ2-1; 8 positions agree with TRBD2. Trimming removed 4 bases from V and 6 bases from J; junction bases left unmatched: 8. Germline CDR1 MRHNA, CDR2 SNTAGT. The CDR3 extends over 15 amino acids. CDR3 loop: CASSASAGEANEQFF. DNA of the CDR3: TGTGCCAGCAGTGCCTCAGCGGGAGAAGCCAATGAGCAGTTCTTC.

This chain links TRBV11-1 with TRBJ2-1, with TRBD2 matching over 9 bases. CDR1 is SGHAT, CDR2 FQDESV, per germline (reference sequence). The CDR3 has 15 amino acids. V gave up 5 bases and J gave up 6 bases; unmatched junction bases: 8. In DNA form, the CDR3 reads TGTGCCAGCAGCCCCGGGACTAGCCGTTTCAATGAGCAGTTCTTC. This encodes CASSPGTSRFNEQFF.

The chain has TRBV10-3 and TRBJ1-2; 8 bases align to TRBD1. The CDR3 length is 13 residues. V lost 10 bases, J lost 2 bases, and 6 bases stayed unmatched. The germline V gene has CDR1 ENHRY and CDR2 SYGVKD. CDR3 region: CASSGGLNYGYTF. The CDR3 DNA sequence: TGTGCCAGTTCAGGGGGCCTAAACTATGGCTACACCTTC.

V and J are TRBV7-6 and TRBJ2-7; 7 bases are shared with TRBD1. CDR3 size: 15 residues. Germline lookup yields CDR1 SGHVS and CDR2 FNYEAQ. V was clipped by 5 bases and J by 3 bases; unmatched bases: 10. The CDR3 nucleotides read TGTGCCAGCAGCCCAAACGGACGGACAGGCTACGAGCAGTACTTC. This sequence encodes CASSPNGRTGYEQYF.

The chain is built from TRBV7-2 and TRBJ2-5, with unresolved D. Germline CDR1 SGHTA, CDR2 FQGNSA. The ends were cut back, 2 bases at V and 5 bases at J, with 9 bases in the middle. CDR3 length: 13 amino acids. This CDR3 is CASSLFTSETQYF. The CDR3 DNA reads as TGTGCCAGCAGCTTATTTACTTCGGAGACCCAGTACTTC.

J is TRBJ1-1 and V is TRBV7-3, with no clear D. The CDR3 contains 14 residues. Looked up from germline, CDR1 is SGHTA and CDR2 is FQGTGA. Trimming took 2 bases from V and 4 from J, leaving 11 bases between them. Here the CDR3 DNA reads TGTGCCAGCAGCTTAGGGGATTTAGGCACTGAAGCTTTCTTT. Residues: CASSLGDLGTEAFF.

This chain joins TRBV6-5 and TRBJ1-1; 11 nucleotides align to TRBD1. The CDR3 length is 15 residues. Germline values: CDR1 MNHEY, CDR2 SVGAGI. V gave up 4 bases and J gave up 4 bases; unmatched junction bases: 5. Written as DNA, the CDR3 is TGTGCCAGCAGTTCCACCGGGACAGGGGGCACTGAAGCTTTCTTT. Translated: CASSSTGTGGTEAFF.

This clone was observed once. The chain recombines TRBV5-1 with TRBJ2-7; 8 nucleotides align to TRBD1. V shed 6 bases, J shed 1 base, and the junction held 3 bases outside the gene matches. The CDR3 has 13 amino acids. The germline gives CDR1 SGHRS, CDR2 YFSETQ. The CDR3 DNA reads as TGCGCCAGCAACGGACAGGGTTCCTACGAGCAGTACTTC. Its translation is CASNGQGSYEQYF.

The chain uses TRBV28 and TRBJ2-7; 11 bases are a match to TRBD2. CDR1 and CDR2 (germline): MDHEN, SYDVKM. The CDR3 is 15 amino acids. The ends lost 5 bases at V and 3 bases at J; junction bases unmatched: 6. The CDR3, as DNA: TGTGCCAGCAGTCCCCTAGCGGGAGGCGGCTACGAGCAGTACTTC. Amino acids: CASSPLAGGGYEQYF.

The chain couples TRBV30 to TRBJ2-7, with 7 bases identical to TRBD1. V shed 2 bases, J shed 6 bases, and the junction held 10 bases outside the gene matches. Germline V lookup: CDR1 GTSNPN, CDR2 SVGIG (reference sequence). The CDR3 has 14 residues. DNA for the CDR3: TGTGCCTGGAGTACGGGAAGGGGGCCTAGCGAGCAGTACTTC. This codes for CAWSTGRGPSEQYF.

The chain is built from TRBV11-2 and TRBJ2-6; D remains unclear. The V end lost 0 bases, the J end lost 4 bases, and 13 bases lay between the germline ends. Per germline, CDR1 SGHAT and CDR2 FQNNGV. CDR3 size: 17 residues. CDR3 loop: CASSLDLEFSGANVLTF. For the CDR3, the DNA is TGTGCCAGCAGCTTAGATCTGGAGTTTTCCGGGGCCAACGTCCTGACTTTC.

The V gene is TRBV5-4, the J gene TRBJ1-6; 8 bases agree with TRBD1. The CDR3 length is 16 residues. The trim removed 4 bases at V and 9 bases at J, leaving 12 bases unmatched. The germline CDR1 and CDR2 sequences are SGHNT and YYREEE (reference sequence). For the CDR3, the DNA is TGTGCCAGCAGCGTTGGGGGGGGCAGGGGGCCTTCACCCCTCCACTTT. It yields the protein CASSVGGGRGPSPLHF.